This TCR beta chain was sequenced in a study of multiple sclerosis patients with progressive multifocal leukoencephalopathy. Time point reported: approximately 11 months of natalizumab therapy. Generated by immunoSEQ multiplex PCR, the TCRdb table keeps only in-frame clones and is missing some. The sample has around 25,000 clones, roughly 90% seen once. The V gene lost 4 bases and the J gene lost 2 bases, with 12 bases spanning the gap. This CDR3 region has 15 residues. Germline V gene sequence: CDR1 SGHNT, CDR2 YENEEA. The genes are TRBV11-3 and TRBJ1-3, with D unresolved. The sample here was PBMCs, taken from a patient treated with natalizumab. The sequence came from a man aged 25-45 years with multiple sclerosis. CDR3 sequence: CASSSREKTGNTIYF. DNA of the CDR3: TGTGCCAGCAGCTCCCGGGAGAAGACTGGAAACACCATATATTTT.